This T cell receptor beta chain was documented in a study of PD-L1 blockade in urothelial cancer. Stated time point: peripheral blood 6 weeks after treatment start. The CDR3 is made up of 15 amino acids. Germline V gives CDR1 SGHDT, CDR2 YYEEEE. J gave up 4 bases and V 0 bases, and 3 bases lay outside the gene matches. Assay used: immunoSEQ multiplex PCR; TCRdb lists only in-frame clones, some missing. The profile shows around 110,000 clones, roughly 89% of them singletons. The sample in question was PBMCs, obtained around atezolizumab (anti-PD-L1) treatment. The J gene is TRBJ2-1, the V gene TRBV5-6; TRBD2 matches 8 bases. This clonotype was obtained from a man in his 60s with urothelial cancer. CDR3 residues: CASSLGTSRYNEQFF. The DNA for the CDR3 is TGTGCCAGCAGCTTGGGGACTAGCCGATACAATGAGCAGTTCTTC.